This is a list of T cell receptor beta chains from one sample in a study of cytomegalovirus exposure and HLA in healthy donors. Profiling relied on immunoSEQ multiplex PCR, and the TCRdb table lists in-frame clones only, not all of them. The table lists 150,000 to 200,000 clones, 84% of them singletons. Sequences were obtained from PBMCs. The source is a boy aged 10-17 years in good health and CMV-seronegative. The CDR3 runs from the conserved cysteine through the conserved F or W. A D gene is named only where the DNA matches it firmly. Only some rows state a clone size, as once, few, many or a class for expanded clones.

abundance	j_gene	v_gene	d_gene	CDR3nt	CDR3aa
.	TRBJ1-3	TRBV27	.	TGTGCCAGCAGTCGCGGACACGGAAACACCATATATTTT	CASSRGHGNTIYF
once	TRBJ2-1	TRBV6-4	.	TGTGCCAGCAGTGACTCAGCCGGCTCCTACAATGAGCAGTTCTTC	CASSDSAGSYNEQFF
.	TRBJ2-7	TRBV5-4	TRBD1	TGTGCCAGCAGCCCGACAGGGGGATTCTACGAGCAGTACTTC	CASSPTGGFYEQYF
.	TRBJ2-3	TRBV5-4	TRBD2	TGTGCCAGCCGAGCTAGCGGGGGACGAGATACGCAGTATTTT	CASRASGGRDTQYF
.	TRBJ1-1	TRBV21-1	.	TGTGCCAGCAGTAGGGGGAACACTGAAGCTTTCTTT	CASSRGNTEAFF
.	TRBJ2-5	TRBV7-8	.	TGTGCCAGCAGCCAAAGGGGCCCCCAAGAGACCCAGTACTTC	CASSQRGPQETQYF
once	TRBJ1-5	TRBV6-1	.	TGTGCCAGCAGTGGACGGCAAAGGGAGTTTTATAGCAATCAGCCCCAGCATTTT	CASSGRQREFYSNQPQHF
.	TRBJ2-3	TRBV7-3	TRBD2	TGTGCCAGCAGCTCGGGACTAGCGGGGAAAACAGATACGCAGTATTTT	CASSSGLAGKTDTQYF
few	TRBJ1-5	TRBV28	TRBD1	TGTGCCAGCATGGGGACAGGGTCACAGCCCCAGCATTTT	CASMGTGSQPQHF
.	TRBJ2-7	TRBV7-6	TRBD1	TGTGCCAGCAGCACAAACAGGGGGCACAGCTCCTACGAGCAGTACTTC	CASSTNRGHSSYEQYF
.	TRBJ2-7	TRBV9	TRBD2	TGTGCCAGCAGCGCAGGGACTAGCGGGCTCTACGAGCAGTACTTC	CASSAGTSGLYEQYF
.	TRBJ1-1	TRBV27	.	TGTGCCAGCAGTTTATGGGTGGCGGACACTGAAGCTTTCTTT	CASSLWVADTEAFF
once	TRBJ2-5	TRBV2	.	TGTGCCCCTCAACGGAGACTAGTAAGCCAAGAGACCCAGTACTTC	CAPQRRLVSQETQYF
.	TRBJ2-7	TRBV27	TRBD1	TGTGCCAGCAGTCCTATGACAGGGGGAAAAAATTCCTCCTACGAGCAGTACTTC	CASSPMTGGKNSSYEQYF
.	TRBJ2-5	TRBV5-4	TRBD1	TGTGCCAGCAGCTTGGGACCGGGACAGGGGTACCAAGAGACCCAGTACTTC	CASSLGPGQGYQETQYF
.	TRBJ2-2	TRBV7-3	.	TGTGCCAGCAGCTTAAGCAGCACCGGGGAGCTGTTTTTT	CASSLSSTGELFF
.	TRBJ2-7	TRBV27	TRBD1	TGTGCCAGCAGACTCTTAACAGGGGCTGCCTACGAGCAGTACTTC	CASRLLTGAAYEQYF
.	TRBJ1-1	TRBV30	TRBD1	TGTGCCTGGAGTACTCGACAGGGGTTGGGAGCTTTCTTT	CAWSTRQGLGAFF
.	TRBJ2-7	TRBV10-3	TRBD2	TGTGCCATCAGTGGCGGGGAGGGCGCGGCCCACGAGCAGTACTTC	CAISGGEGAAHEQYF
.	TRBJ2-5	TRBV19	.	TGTGCCAGTAGTATGGGGGACATCGGGCTAGGGGAGACCCAGTACTTC	CASSMGDIGLGETQYF
.	TRBJ1-1	TRBV7-3	.	TGTGCCAGCAGCTTAAATGGGGGCTCTGAAGCTTTCTTT	CASSLNGGSEAFF
.	TRBJ1-1	TRBV10-2	TRBD1	TGCGCCAGCAGTTATACCGGGACAGGGGAGACTGAAGCTTTCTTT	CASSYTGTGETEAFF
.	TRBJ1-4	TRBV11-2	.	TGTGCCAGCAGCTTAGATCCCAGTGAAAAACTGTTTTTT	CASSLDPSEKLFF
.	TRBJ2-5	TRBV28	.	TGTGCCAGCAGACCCCCGAGGGGGGAGACCCAGTACTTC	CASRPPRGETQYF
.	TRBJ2-2	TRBV6-5	TRBD1	TGTGCCAGCAGTATGGACAGGGGTGCCGGGGAGCTGTTTTTT	CASSMDRGAGELFF
.	TRBJ2-3	TRBV11-3	.	TGTGCCAGCAGCTTAGTTGCGGGCACAGATACGCAGTATTTT	CASSLVAGTDTQYF
once	TRBJ2-7	TRBV5-6	TRBD1	TGTGCCAGCAGCTTCCCGGGACAGGGGGTGGACGAGCAGTACTTC	CASSFPGQGVDEQYF
.	TRBJ2-7	TRBV5-6	.	TGTGCCAGCAGCTTGTATGGAGGAACCATGACCTCCTACGAGCAGTACTTC	CASSLYGGTMTSYEQYF
once	TRBJ1-2	TRBV5-1	TRBD1	TGCGCCAGCAGCCGGGTCGATAATTGGACAGGGGGCAAGTATGGCTACACCTTC	CASSRVDNWTGGKYGYTF
.	TRBJ1-5	TRBV6-1	.	TGTGCCAGCACCGTAGGACACTATCAGCCCCAGCATTTT	CASTVGHYQPQHF